The following is a T cell receptor (beta chain) sequence with its context. The target of this receptor is not known. No much larger clonotype is one base removed from it; base qualities were not supplied. The data were obtained in a study of blood T cell repertoires in COVID-19 (dated by TCRdb to 2020 to 2021). In the study overall: The collaborator samples originated in the United States, Italy and Spain and spanned the acute and convalescent phases of COVID-19. The repertoires were released in a freely available public database intended as a resource for research on the immune response to SARS-CoV-2. The dataset comprised deeply sampled blood TCRbeta repertoires from subjects exposed to, actively infected with, or recovered from COVID-19. The material from the prospective study consisted of cDNA or gDNA derived from T cells, B-cell-depleted T cells, or PBMCs. Samples came from the ongoing ImmuneRACE study (first 160 participants) plus 1,254 subjects from 6 global collaborators. Where HLA class I and class II types were available, the types were taken from metadata supplied by the sample provider, not from assay-based typing. Sample metadata almost always included a de-identified subject ID, COVID-19 status, age in years and sex. Beyond this particular receptor, the publication reports: The quantity of clinical and demographic metadata differed by source and by participant and was supplied without curation.

Based on the germline V gene, the CDR1 and CDR2 sequences are SGHAT and FQNNGV. The CDR3 starts with the cysteine, ends with the phenylalanine, and has 15 residues. Left in the record is the CDR3 DNA by itself, 45 bases read in frame from the first base. The V end loses 5 bases and the J end loses 4 bases, and a stretch of 18 bases separates them. TCRbeta CDR3 regions were amplified from genomic DNA by means of the immunoSEQ Assay, a bias-controlled multiplex PCR. As for the original processing: The number of nucleated cells in each sample was estimated from the amplification of reference gene primers within the assay. To quantify the absolute abundance of each unique TCRbeta CDR3 rearrangement, sequence reads were collapsed and filtered. For each sample, productive Simpson clonality was calculated as the square root of Simpson's diversity index across productive rearrangements. The clones in this table, taken by TCRdb from immuneACCESS, are in-frame only. Not every clone is retained; where verified, under half of the shortfall comes from an unresolved V gene, and the cause of the rest is unknown. D and trimming come from the DNA, and the V and J calls and clone size come from that table. The sample data list over 95,000 clones, and 70% to 90% of these were observed just once. The ten largest clones add up to almost 8.5% of the sample.

Another Seattle source contributed samples from volunteer blood donors who had recovered from COVID-19. The collaborating institutions used their own protocols to collect whole blood in K2EDTA tubes. Collaborator samples were shipped for TCRbeta analysis as frozen whole blood, isolated PBMCs, or DNA extracted from either sample type. Sequences were obtained from peripheral blood. The chain joins TRBV11-2 to TRBJ2-7, with the identity of the D gene unclear. The receptor was derived from a woman aged 70-85 years who had recovered from COVID-19. The DNA sequence follows: TGTGCCAGCAGCCTGATTATCGGCGGAGCATACGAGCAGTACTTC. The encoded protein is CASSLIIGGAYEQYF.